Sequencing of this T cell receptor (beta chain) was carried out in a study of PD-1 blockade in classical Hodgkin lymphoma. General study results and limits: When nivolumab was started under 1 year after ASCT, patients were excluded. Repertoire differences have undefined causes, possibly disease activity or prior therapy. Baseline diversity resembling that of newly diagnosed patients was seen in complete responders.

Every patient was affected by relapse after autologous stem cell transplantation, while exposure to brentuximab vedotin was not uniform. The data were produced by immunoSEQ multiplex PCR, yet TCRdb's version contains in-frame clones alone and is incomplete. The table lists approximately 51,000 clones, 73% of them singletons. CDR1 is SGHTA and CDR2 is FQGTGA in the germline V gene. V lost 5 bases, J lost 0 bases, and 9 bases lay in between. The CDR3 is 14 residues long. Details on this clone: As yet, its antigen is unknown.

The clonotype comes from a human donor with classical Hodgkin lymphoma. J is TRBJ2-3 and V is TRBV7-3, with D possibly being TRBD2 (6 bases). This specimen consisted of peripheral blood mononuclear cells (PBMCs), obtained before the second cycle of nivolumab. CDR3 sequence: CASSAGLSTDTQYF. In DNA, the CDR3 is TGTGCCAGCAGCGCAGGACTAAGCACAGATACGCAGTATTTT.